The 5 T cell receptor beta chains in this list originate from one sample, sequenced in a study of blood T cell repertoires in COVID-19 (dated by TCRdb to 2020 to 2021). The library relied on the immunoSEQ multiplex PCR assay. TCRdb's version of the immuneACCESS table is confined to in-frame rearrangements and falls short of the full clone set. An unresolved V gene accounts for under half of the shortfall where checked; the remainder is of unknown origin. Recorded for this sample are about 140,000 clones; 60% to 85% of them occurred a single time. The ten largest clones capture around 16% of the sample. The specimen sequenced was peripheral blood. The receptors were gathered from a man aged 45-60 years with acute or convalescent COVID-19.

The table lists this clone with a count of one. For the CDR3, the DNA is TGTGCCAGCAGCTTACCCCTCAGGGGAGGGGCTGAATCACCCCTCCACTTT. As protein: CASSLPLRGGAESPLHF. The chain has TRBV5-4 and TRBJ1-6, with a weak D call TRBD1 (6 bases). The V end was cut by 2 bases, the J end by 10 bases, with 22 bases between. Looked up from germline, CDR1 is SGHNT and CDR2 is YYREEE (reference sequence). The CDR3 is made up of 17 amino acids. The complete variable domain, with remaining parts taken from reference TRBV5-4 and TRBJ1-6, reads ETGVTQSPTHLIKTRGQQVTLRCSSQSGHNTVSWYQQALGQGPQFIFQYYREEENGRGNFPPRFSGLQFPNYSSELNVNALELDDSALYLCASSLPLRGGAESPLHFGNGTRLTVT.

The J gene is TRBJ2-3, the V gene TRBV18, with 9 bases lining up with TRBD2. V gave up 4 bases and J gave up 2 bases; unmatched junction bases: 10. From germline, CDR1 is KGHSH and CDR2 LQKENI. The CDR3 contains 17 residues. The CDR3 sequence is CASSRAQAGGTTDTQYF. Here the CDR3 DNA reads TGTGCCAGCTCACGGGCACAGGCGGGGGGGACCACAGATACGCAGTATTTT.

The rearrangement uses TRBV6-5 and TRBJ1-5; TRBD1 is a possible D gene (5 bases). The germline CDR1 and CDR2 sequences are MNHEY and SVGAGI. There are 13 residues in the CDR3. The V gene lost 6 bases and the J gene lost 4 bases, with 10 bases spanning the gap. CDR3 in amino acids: CASSVDRNQPQHF. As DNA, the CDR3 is TGTGCCAGCAGCGTTGACAGAAATCAGCCCCAGCATTTT.

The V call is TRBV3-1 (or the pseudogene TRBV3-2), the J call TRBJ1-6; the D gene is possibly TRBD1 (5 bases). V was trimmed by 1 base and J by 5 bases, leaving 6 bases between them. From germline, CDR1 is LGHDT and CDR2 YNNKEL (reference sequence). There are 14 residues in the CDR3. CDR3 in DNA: TGTGCCAGCAGCCAAGCCAGGGATAATTCACCCCTCCACTTT. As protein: CASSQARDNSPLHF.

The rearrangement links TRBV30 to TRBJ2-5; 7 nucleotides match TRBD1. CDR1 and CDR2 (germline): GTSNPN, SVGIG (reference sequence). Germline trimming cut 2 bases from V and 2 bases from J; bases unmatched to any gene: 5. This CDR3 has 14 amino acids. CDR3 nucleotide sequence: TGTGCCTGGAGTTCGGGACAGCCACAAGAGACCCAGTACTTC. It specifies CAWSSGQPQETQYF.